The clone carrying this T cell receptor beta chain has a handful of counts. TCRdb reprocessed the 5' RACE reads with MiXCR, giving one entry per CDR3 protein. The profile covers around 380,000 distinct CDR3 sequences, with roughly 31% appearing a single time and about 6% taken by the ten largest. The source of the sample is a study of identical twins' blood T cells. The CDR3 spans 14 residues. CDR1 is SNHLY and CDR2 is FYNNEI in the germline V gene. With V trimmed by 4 bases and J by 6 bases, 1 base remained unmatched. This chain uses TRBV2 with TRBJ2-2; 11 positions match TRBD2. The sequenced sample consisted of PBMCs. The receptor's source is a woman between 18 and 49 years old in good health. CDR3 coding DNA: TGTGCCAGCAGTGGGACTAGCGGGCCCGGGGAGCTGTTTTTT. This sequence encodes CASSGTSGPGELFF.